The clone carrying this T cell receptor beta chain was counted only a few times. Its matching antigen is unknown. A single record per CDR3 protein comes from TCRdb applying MiXCR to the RT-PCR reads. The data show some 600,000 distinct CDR3 sequences, 14% seen once. V was pared by 6 bases and J by 0 bases, with 17 bases between. CDR1 is MNHEY, CDR2 SMNVEV, per germline (reference sequence). The CDR3 is 16 amino acids. The source of the sample is a study of response to subunit inactivated influenza vaccine. Study-level points and caveats: There was a suggestion from the authors that each seasonal influenza vaccination recruits few new T cells.

Sample: PBMCs from blood, taken less than 15 days before vaccination. The chain joins TRBV27 to TRBJ2-5, with D perhaps matching TRBD2 (6 bases). The receptor was isolated from a man aged 45-60 years who received an inactivated influenza vaccine. The CDR3: CASRPGSAQYQETQYF. CDR3 nucleotides: TGTGCCAGCAGGCCCGGGAGTGCCCAGTACCAAGAGACCCAGTACTTC.